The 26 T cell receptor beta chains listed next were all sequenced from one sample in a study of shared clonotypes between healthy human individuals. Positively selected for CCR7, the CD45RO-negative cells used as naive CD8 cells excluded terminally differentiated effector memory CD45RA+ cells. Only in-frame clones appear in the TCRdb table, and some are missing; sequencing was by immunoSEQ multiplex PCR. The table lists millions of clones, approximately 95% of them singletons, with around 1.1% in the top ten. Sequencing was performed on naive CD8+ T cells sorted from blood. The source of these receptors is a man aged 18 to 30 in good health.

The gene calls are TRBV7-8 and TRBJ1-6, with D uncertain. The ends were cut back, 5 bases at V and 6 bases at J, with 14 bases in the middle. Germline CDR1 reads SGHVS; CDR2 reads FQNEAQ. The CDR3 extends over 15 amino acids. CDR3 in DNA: TGTGCCAGCAGCGACCAGGACCTAGCTAATTCACCCCTCCACTTT. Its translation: CASSDQDLANSPLHF. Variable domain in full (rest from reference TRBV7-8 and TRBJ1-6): GAGVSQSPRYKVAKRGQDVALRCDPISGHVSLFWYQQALGQGPEFLTYFQNEAQLDKSGLPSDRFFAERPEGSVSTLKIQRTQQEDSAVYLCASSDQDLANSPLHFGNGTRLTVT.

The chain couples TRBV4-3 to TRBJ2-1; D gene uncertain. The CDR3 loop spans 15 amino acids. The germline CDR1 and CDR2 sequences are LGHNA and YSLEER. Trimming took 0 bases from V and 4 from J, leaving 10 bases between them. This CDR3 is CASSQDRADYNEQFF. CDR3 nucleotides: TGCGCCAGCAGCCAAGATCGGGCGGATTACAATGAGCAGTTCTTC.

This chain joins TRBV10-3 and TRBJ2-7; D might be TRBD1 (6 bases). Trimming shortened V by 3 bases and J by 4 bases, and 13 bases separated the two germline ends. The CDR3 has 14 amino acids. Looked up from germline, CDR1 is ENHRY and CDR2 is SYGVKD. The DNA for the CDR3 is TGTGCCATCAGTGATGGACAGTTGTCGTACGAGCAGTACTTC. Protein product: CAISDGQLSYEQYF.

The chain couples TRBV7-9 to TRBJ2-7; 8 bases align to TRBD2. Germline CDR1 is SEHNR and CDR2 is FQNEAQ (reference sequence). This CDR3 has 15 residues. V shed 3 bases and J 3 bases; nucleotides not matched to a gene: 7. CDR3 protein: CASSLISGGDYEQYF. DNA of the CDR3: TGTGCCAGCAGCTTGATTTCCGGGGGGGACTACGAGCAGTACTTC. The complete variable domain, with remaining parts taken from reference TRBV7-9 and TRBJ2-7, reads DTGVSQNPRHKITKRGQNVTFRCDPISEHNRLYWYRQTLGQGPEFLTYFQNEAQLEKSRLLSDRFSAERPKGSFSTLEIQRTEQGDSAMYLCASSLISGGDYEQYFGPGTRLTVT.

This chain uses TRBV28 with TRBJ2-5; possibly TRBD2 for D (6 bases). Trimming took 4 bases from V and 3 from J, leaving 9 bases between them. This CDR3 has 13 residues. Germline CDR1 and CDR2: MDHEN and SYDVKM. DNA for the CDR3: TGTGCCAGCAGTTCGGGGGAAAAAGAGACCCAGTACTTC. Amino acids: CASSSGEKETQYF.

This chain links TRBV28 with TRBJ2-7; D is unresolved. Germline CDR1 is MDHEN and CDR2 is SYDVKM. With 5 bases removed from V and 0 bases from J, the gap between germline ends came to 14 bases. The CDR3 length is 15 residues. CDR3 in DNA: TGTGCCAGCAGTGGGAATTTTTGGAGCTCCTACGAGCAGTACTTC. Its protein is CASSGNFWSSYEQYF.

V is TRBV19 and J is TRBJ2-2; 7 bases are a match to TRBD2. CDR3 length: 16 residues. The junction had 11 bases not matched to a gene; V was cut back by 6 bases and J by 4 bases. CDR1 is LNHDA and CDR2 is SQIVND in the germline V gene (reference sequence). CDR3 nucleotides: TGTGCCAGTAGCCCTTGGGGGGGGACTGGCACCGGGGAGCTGTTTTTT. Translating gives CASSPWGGTGTGELFF.

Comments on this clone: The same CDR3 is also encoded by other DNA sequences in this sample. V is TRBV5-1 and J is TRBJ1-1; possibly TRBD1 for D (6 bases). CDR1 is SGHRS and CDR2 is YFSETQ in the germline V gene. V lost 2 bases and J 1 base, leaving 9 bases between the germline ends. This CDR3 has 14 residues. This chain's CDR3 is CASSFEGGNTEAFF. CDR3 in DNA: TGCGCCAGCAGCTTTGAAGGGGGGAACACTGAAGCTTTCTTT.

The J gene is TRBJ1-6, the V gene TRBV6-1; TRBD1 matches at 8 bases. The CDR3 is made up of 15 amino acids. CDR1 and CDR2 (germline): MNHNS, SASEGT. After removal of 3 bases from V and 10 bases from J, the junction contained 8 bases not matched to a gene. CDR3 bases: TGTGCCAGCAGTGAGGACAGGGTCTGGGACTCACCCCTCCACTTT. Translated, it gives CASSEDRVWDSPLHF.

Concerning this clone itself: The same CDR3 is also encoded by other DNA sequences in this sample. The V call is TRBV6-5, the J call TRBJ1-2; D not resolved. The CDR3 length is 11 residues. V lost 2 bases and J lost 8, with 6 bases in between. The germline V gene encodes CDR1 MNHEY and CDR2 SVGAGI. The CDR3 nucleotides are TGTGCCAGCAGTTACGGTGGCGGCTACACCTTC. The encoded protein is CASSYGGGYTF.

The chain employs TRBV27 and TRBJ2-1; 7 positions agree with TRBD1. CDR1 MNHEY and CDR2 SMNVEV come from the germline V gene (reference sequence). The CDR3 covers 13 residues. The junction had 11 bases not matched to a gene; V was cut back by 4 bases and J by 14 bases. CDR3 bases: TGTGCCAGCAGTTCGTCGGGGACAGAGCTTAAGTTCTTC. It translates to CASSSSGTELKFF.

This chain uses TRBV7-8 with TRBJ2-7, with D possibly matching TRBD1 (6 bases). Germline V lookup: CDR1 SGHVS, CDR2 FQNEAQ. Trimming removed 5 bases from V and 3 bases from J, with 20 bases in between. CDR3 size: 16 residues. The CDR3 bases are TGTGCCAGCAGCCTAATACCTGAGGGACACCTCTACGAGCAGTACTTC. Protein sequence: CASSLIPEGHLYEQYF.

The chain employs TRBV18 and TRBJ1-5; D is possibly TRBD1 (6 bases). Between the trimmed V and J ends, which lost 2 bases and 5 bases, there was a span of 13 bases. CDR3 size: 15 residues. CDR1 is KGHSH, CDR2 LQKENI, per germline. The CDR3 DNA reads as TGTGCCAGCTCACCAGCAGGGGTTGTGGATCAGCCCCAGCATTTT. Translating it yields CASSPAGVVDQPQHF.

This chain's CDR3 is CASSEGTAYSPLHF. The CDR3 DNA is TGTGCCAGCAGTGAAGGGACAGCTTATTCACCCCTCCACTTT. The genes are TRBV6-1 and TRBJ1-6; a possible D gene is TRBD1 (6 bases). With 1 base removed from V and 8 bases from J, the gap between germline ends came to 9 bases. The CDR3 is made up of 14 amino acids. Germline values: CDR1 MNHNS, CDR2 SASEGT.

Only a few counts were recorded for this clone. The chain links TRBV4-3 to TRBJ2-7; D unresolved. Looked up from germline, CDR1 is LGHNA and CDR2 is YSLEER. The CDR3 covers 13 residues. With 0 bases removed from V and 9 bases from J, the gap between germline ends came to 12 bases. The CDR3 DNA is TGCGCCAGCAGCCAAGATCGGACGGCTTGGCAGTACTTC. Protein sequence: CASSQDRTAWQYF.

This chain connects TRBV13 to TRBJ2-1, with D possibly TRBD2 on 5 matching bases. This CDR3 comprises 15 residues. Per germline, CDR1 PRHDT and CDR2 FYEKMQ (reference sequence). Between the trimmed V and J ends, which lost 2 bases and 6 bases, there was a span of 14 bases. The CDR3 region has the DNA TGTGCCAGCAGCTTACACCGGGATGGGAGCAATGAGCAGTTCTTC. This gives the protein CASSLHRDGSNEQFF.

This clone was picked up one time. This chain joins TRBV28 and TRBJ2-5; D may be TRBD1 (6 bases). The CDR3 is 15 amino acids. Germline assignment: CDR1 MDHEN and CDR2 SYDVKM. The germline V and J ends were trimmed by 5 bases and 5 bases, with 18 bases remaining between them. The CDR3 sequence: CASSPLGGAMETQYF. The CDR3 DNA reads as TGTGCCAGCAGTCCCCTAGGGGGTGCGATGGAGACCCAGTACTTC.

In DNA form, the CDR3 reads TGTGCCAGCAGCTTAGAGAGGGGCACGTCGGATGAGCAGTTCTTC. It translates to CASSLERGTSDEQFF. The chain couples TRBV11-2 to TRBJ2-1; either TRBD1 or TRBD2 may fit D (5 bases each). Looked up from germline, CDR1 is SGHAT and CDR2 is FQNNGV. The V gene lost 0 bases and the J gene lost 8 bases, with 14 bases spanning the gap. This CDR3 has 15 residues. Combining the CDR3 with reference TRBV11-2 and TRBJ2-1 gives the whole variable domain EAGVAQSPRYKIIEKRQSVAFWCNPISGHATLYWYQQILGQGPKLLIQFQNNGVVDDSQLPKDRFSAERLKGVDSTLKIQPAKLEDSAVYLCASSLERGTSDEQFFGPGTRLTVL.

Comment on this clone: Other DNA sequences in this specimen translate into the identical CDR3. CDR3 loop: CASSQDRSNYGYTF. CDR3 in DNA: TGCGCCAGCAGCCAAGATAGGTCTAACTATGGCTACACCTTC. The chain is built from TRBV4-1 and TRBJ1-2; D remains unclear. Germline CDR1 is MGHRA and CDR2 is YSYEKL. CDR3 size: 14 residues. The V end lost 0 bases, the J end lost 0 bases, and 5 bases lay between the germline ends.

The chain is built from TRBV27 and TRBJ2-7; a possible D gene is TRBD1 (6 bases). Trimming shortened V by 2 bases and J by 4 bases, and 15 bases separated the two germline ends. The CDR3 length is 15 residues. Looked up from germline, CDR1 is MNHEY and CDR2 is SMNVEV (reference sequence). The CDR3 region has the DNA TGTGCCAGCAGTTTAACGGGATCAGGGGCTTACGAGCAGTACTTC. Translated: CASSLTGSGAYEQYF.

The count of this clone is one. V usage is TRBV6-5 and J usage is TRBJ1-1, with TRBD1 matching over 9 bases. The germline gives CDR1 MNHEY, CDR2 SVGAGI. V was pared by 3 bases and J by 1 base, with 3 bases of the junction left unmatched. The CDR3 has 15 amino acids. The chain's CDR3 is CASSYGQGTNTEAFF. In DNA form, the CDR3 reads TGTGCCAGCAGTTATGGACAGGGGACGAACACTGAAGCTTTCTTT.

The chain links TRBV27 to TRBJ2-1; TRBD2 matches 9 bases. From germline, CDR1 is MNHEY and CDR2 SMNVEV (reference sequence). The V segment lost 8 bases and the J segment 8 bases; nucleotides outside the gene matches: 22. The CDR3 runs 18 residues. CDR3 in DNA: TGTGCCAGCTTGGCGACCAGAGGGACTAGCCAGAAAATCGATGAGCAGTTCTTC. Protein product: CASLATRGTSQKIDEQFF.

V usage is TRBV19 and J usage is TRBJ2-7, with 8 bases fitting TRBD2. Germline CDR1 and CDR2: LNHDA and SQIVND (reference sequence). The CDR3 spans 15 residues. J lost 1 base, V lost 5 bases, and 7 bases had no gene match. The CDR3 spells CASSATGGGSYEQYF. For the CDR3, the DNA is TGTGCCAGTAGTGCGACAGGCGGGGGGTCCTACGAGCAGTACTTC.

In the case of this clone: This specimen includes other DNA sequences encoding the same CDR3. The CDR3 DNA reads TGTGCCAGCAGTTTTCGGGGGACCTACGAGCAGTACTTC. It yields the protein CASSFRGTYEQYF. The V and J genes are TRBV27 and TRBJ2-7, with a tentative D call TRBD2 (6 bases). The length of the CDR3 is 13 residues. The germline V gene has CDR1 MNHEY and CDR2 SMNVEV (reference sequence). V gave up 3 bases and J gave up 2 bases, with 8 bases separating them.

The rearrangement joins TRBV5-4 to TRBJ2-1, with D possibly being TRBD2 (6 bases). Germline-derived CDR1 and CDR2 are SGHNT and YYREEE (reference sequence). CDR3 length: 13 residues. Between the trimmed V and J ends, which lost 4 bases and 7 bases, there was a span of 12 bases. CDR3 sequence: CASSPGLDNEQFF. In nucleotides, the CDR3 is TGTGCCAGCAGCCCGGGACTGGATAATGAGCAGTTCTTC.

This CDR3 reads CASSAESYNEQFF. CDR3 in DNA: TGTGCCAGTTCGGCGGAATCCTACAATGAGCAGTTCTTC. This chain uses TRBV11-2 with TRBJ2-1; D gene unclear. Germline CDR1 reads SGHAT; CDR2 reads FQNNGV. With 9 bases removed from V and 1 base from J, the gap between germline ends came to 10 bases. This CDR3 spans 13 amino acids.